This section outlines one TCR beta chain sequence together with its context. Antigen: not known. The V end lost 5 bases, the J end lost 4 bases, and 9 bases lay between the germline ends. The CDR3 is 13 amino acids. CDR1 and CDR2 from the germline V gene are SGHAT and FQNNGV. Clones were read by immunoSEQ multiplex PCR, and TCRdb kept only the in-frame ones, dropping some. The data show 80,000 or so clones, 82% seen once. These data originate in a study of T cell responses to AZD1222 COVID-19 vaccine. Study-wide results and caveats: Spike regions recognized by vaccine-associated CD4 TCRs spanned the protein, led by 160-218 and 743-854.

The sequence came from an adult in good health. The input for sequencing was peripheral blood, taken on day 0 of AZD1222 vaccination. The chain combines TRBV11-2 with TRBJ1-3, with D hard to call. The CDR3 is CASSQSLGNTIYF. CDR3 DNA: TGTGCCAGCAGCCAAAGTCTGGGAAACACCATATATTTT.